Given below is one T cell receptor beta chain in context. Antigen: not known. Unique molecular identifiers were built into the TCR beta cDNA libraries. T cells numbering roughly 0.9 to 10 million yielded cDNA molecules that totaled some 500,000. TCRdb redid the calling of the PCR reads with MiXCR, one entry per CDR3 protein. Among hundreds of thousands of distinct CDR3 sequences listed, about 27% were seen once. The CDR3 extends over 12 amino acids. Germline CDR1 reads SGHRS; CDR2 reads YFSETQ. With 1 base removed from V and 8 bases from J, the gap between germline ends came to 9 bases. This record comes from a study of post-analysis software for immune sequencing data. The wider study: The patients showed relapsing-remitting, secondary progressive and progressive-relapsing multiple sclerosis courses.

Study-wide results and caveats: Controls showed lower frequencies than patients for several TRBV segments, and TRBV5-6, TRBV5-1 and TRBV20-1 were among these. Samples made in the same batch grouped tightly together by F measure. Multiple sclerosis was associated with a significant reduction in normalized Chao1 diversity relative to controls.

The chain recombines TRBV5-1 with TRBJ1-2; the D is unclear. Sequenced: blood. The source is a girl under 18 with multiple sclerosis. This CDR3 is CASSLTLGGYTF. DNA for the CDR3: TGCGCCAGCAGCTTGACACTCGGAGGCTACACCTTC.